Many counts were recorded for the clone carrying this T cell receptor beta chain. The germline V gene encodes CDR1 DFQATT and CDR2 SNEGSKA (reference sequence). Trimming pared 3 bases from V and 0 bases from J, leaving 11 bases between. The CDR3 loop spans 14 amino acids. The record originates from a study of neurological immune-mediated disorders. One entry per CDR3 protein results from TCRdb running MiXCR on the 5' RACE reads. The sample includes 31,000 or so distinct CDR3 sequences, about 4.5% of them seen just once. What was sequenced was PBMCs. The J gene is TRBJ1-2, the V gene TRBV20-1; TRBD1 might be the D (5 bases). The origin of this receptor is a man aged 18 to 30 in good health. The CDR3 sequence: CSARDILPNYGYTF. The CDR3 nucleotides read TGCAGTGCTAGGGACATCTTACCTAACTATGGCTACACCTTC.